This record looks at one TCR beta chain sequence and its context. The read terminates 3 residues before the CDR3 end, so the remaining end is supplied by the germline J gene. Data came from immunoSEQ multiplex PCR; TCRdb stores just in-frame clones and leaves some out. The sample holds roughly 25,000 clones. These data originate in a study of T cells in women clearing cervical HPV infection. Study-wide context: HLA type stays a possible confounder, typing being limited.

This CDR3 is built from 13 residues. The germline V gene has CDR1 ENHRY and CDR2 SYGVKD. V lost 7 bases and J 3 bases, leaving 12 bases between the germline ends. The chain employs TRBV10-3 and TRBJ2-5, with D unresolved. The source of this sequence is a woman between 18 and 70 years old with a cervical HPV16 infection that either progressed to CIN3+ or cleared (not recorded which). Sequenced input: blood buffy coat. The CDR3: CAINSEAKETQYF. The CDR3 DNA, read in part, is TGTGCCATCAACTCGGAAGCGAAAGAGACC.